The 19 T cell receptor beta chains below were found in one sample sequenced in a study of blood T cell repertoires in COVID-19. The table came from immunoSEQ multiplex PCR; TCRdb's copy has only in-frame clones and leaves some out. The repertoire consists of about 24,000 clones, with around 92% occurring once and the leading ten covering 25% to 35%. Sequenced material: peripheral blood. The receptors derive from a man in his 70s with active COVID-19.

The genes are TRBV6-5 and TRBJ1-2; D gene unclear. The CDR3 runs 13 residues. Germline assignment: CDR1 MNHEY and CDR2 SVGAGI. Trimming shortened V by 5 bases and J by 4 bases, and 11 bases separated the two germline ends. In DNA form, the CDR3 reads TGTGCCAGCAGTAACGGCGGCAGCTATGGCTACACCTTC. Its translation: CASSNGGSYGYTF.

The CDR3 DNA reads TGTGCCAGCAGCCCCAGAGGAGAGACCCAGTACTTC. Translated: CASSPRGETQYF. The chain recombines TRBV7-2 with TRBJ2-5; D not certain. The CDR3 has 12 amino acids. V lost 5 bases to trimming and J lost 4 bases, with 8 bases between them. The V gene's germline CDR1 is SGHTA and CDR2 FQGNSA.

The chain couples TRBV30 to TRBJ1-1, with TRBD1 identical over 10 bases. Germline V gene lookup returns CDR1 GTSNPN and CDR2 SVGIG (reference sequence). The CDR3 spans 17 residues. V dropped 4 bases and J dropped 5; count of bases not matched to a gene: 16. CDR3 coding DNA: TGTGCCTGGACCCCCCCCTTTGGGACAGGGGTCGGGACTGAAGCTTTCTTT. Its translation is CAWTPPFGTGVGTEAFF.

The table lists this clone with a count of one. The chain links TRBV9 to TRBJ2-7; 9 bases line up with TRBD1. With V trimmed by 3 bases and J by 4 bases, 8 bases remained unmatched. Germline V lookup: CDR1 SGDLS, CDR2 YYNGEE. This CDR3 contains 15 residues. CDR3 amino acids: CASSASGQGGYEQYF. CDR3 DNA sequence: TGTGCCAGCAGCGCCTCGGGACAGGGCGGATACGAGCAGTACTTC. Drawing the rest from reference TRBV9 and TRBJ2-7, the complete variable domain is DSGVTQTPKHLITATGQRVTLRCSPRSGDLSVYWYQQSLDQGLQFLIQYYNGEERAKGNILERFSAQQFPDLHSELNLSSLELGDSALYFCASSASGQGGYEQYFGPGTRLTVT.

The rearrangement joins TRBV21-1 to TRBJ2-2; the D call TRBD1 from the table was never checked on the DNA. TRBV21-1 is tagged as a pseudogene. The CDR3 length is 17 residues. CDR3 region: CASSKKQTGATSGELFF. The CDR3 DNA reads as TGTGCCAGCAGCAAAAAACAGACAGGAGCGACATCCGGGGAGCTGTTTTTT.

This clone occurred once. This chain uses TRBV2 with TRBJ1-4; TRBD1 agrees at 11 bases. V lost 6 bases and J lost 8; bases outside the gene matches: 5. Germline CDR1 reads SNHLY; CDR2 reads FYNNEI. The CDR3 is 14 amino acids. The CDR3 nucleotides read TGTGCCAGCAGGGGGGACAGGGGGAGAGAAAAACTGTTTTTT. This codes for CASRGDRGREKLFF.

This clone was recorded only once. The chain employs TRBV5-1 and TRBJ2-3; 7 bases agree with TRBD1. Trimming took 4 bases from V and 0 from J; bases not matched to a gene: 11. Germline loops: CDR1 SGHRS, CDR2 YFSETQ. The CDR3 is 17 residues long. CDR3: CASSLHLDRLSTDTQYF. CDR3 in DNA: TGCGCCAGCAGCCTGCACTTGGACAGGCTAAGCACAGATACGCAGTATTTT.

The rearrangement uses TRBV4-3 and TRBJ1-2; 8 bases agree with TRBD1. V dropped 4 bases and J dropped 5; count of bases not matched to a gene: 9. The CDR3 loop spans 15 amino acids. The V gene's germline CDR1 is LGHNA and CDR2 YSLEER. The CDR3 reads CASSPRTGRGYGYTF. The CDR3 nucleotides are TGCGCCAGCAGCCCCCGGACAGGGCGGGGGTATGGCTACACCTTC.

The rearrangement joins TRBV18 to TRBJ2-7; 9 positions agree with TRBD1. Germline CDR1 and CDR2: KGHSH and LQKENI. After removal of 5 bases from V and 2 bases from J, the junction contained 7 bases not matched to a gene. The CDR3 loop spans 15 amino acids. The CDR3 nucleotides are TGTGCCAGCTCATCCGGGACAGGGACTACCTACGAGCAGTACTTC. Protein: CASSSGTGTTYEQYF.

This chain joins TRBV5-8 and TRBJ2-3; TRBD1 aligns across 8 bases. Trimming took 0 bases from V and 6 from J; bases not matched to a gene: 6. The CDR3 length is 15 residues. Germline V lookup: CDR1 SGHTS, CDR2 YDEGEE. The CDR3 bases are TGTGCCAGCAGCTTGGGGACAGGGAAATCGGATACGCAGTATTTT. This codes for CASSLGTGKSDTQYF.

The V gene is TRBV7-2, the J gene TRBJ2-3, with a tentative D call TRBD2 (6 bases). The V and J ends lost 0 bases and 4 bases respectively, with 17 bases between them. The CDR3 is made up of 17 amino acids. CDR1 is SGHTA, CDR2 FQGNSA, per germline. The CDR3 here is CASSLAGRLGGADTQYF. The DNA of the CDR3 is TGTGCCAGCAGCTTAGCGGGGCGACTCGGAGGGGCAGATACGCAGTATTTT.

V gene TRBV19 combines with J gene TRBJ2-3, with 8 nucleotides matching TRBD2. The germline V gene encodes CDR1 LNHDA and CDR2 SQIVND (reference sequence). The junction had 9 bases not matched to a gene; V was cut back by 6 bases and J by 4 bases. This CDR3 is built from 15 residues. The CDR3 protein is CASSIPSGRADTQYF. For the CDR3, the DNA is TGTGCCAGTAGCATCCCTAGCGGGCGGGCAGATACGCAGTATTTT.

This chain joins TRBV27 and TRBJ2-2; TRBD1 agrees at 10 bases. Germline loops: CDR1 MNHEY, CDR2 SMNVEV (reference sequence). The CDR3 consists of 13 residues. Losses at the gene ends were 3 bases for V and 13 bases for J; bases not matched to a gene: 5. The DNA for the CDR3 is TGTGCCAGCAGTTTCGGCCGGGACAGGGGGCTGTTTTTT. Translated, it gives CASSFGRDRGLFF.

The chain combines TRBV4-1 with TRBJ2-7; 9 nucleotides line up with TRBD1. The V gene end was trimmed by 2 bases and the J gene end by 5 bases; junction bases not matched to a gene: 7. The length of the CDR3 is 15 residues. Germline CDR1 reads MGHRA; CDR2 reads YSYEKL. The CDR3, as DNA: TGCGCCAGCAGCCAACCTCGGGACAGGGTCAACGAGCAGTACTTC. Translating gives CASSQPRDRVNEQYF.

In DNA, the CDR3 is TGTGCCAGCAGCTACCAGGGGACAGGCGCTAGCTATGGCTACACCTTC. Its translation is CASSYQGTGASYGYTF. V usage is TRBV7-8 and J usage is TRBJ1-2; 8 bases agree with TRBD1. The germline CDR1 and CDR2 sequences are SGHVS and FQNEAQ. The CDR3 sequence is 16 residues long. V shed 4 bases, J shed 4 bases, and the junction held 11 bases outside the gene matches.

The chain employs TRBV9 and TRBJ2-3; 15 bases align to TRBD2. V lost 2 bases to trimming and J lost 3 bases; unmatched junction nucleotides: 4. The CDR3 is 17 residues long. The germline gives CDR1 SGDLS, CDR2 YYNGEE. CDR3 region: CASSVGTSGGLTDTQYF. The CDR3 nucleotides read TGTGCCAGCAGCGTCGGGACTAGCGGGGGGCTGACAGATACGCAGTATTTT.

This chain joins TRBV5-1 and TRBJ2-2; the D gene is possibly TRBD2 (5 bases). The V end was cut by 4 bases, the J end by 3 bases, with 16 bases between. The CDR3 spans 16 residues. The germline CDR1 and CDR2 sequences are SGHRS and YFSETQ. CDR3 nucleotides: TGCGCCAGCAGCAGAAGTACAGCGAGGGACACCGGGGAGCTGTTTTTT. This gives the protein CASSRSTARDTGELFF.

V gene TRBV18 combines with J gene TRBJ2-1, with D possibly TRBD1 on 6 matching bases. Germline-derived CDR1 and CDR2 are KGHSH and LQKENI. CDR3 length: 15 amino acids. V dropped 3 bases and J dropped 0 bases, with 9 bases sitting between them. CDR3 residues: CASSPSGHSYNEQFF. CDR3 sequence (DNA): TGTGCCAGCTCACCTTCGGGACACTCCTACAATGAGCAGTTCTTC.

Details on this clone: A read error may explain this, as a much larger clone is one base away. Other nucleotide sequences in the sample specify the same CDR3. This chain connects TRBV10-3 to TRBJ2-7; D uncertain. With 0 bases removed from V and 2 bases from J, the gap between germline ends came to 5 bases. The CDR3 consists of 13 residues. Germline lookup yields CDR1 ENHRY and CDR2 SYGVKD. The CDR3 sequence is CAISESAAYEQYF. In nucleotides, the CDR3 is TGTGCCATCAGTGAGTCTGCAGCCTACGAGCAGTACTTC.